The 20 T cell receptor beta chains below come from one sample, sequenced in a study of patients and donors after allogeneic stem cell transplantation. TCRdb re-called the RT-PCR reads through MiXCR, storing one row per CDR3 protein. This sample has approximately 90,000 distinct CDR3 sequences, with 4.5% to 5% found just once. Sequenced input: blood, either unsorted or a sorted T cell fraction (not recorded which). All receptors derive from a human donor who was either an allogeneic HSCT recipient or a stem cell or donor lymphocyte infusion donor (not recorded which). It is not recorded whose cells these are; they may come from a transplant donor.

In its sample, this clonotype was seen many times. The chain couples TRBV12-3 or TRBV12-4 to TRBJ1-2; possibly TRBD1 for D (6 bases). This CDR3 region has 13 residues. Trimming took 5 bases from V and 8 from J, leaving 15 bases between them. CDR3 in DNA: TGTGCCAGCAGTGGGGGACAACACGGAGGCTACACCTTC. Translated: CASSGGQHGGYTF.

Many counts were recorded for this clonotype. The chain employs TRBV27 and TRBJ2-7, with 7 bases lining up with TRBD2. V shed 9 bases, J shed 0 bases, and the junction held 5 bases outside the gene matches. Germline assignment: CDR1 MNHEY and CDR2 SMNVEV (reference sequence). This CDR3 contains 13 residues. The CDR3 spells CASRREVSYEQYF. CDR3 coding DNA: TGTGCCAGTAGACGGGAGGTCTCCTACGAGCAGTACTTC.

The chain couples TRBV7-2 to TRBJ2-3; weak D call: TRBD2 (5 bases). Germline CDR1 reads SGHTA; CDR2 reads FQGNSA. Trimming cost V 5 bases and J 8 bases, with 11 bases left between them. The CDR3 has 12 residues. The CDR3 reads CASSPWETTQYF. CDR3 DNA sequence: TGTGCCAGCAGCCCCTGGGAGACTACGCAGTATTTT.

This clonotype was recorded many times. CDR3 loop: CASRGGTSGSYDTQYF. Written as DNA, the CDR3 is TGTGCCAGCAGGGGCGGGACTAGCGGGAGTTATGATACGCAGTATTTT. The V gene is TRBV28, the J gene TRBJ2-3; 14 nucleotides align to TRBD2. There are 16 residues in the CDR3. J lost 6 bases, V lost 6 bases, and 8 bases had no gene match. Looked up from germline, CDR1 is MDHEN and CDR2 is SYDVKM.

In its sample, this clonotype was seen many times. The V gene is TRBV28, the J gene TRBJ1-5; possible D gene TRBD1, 5 bases. Germline assignment: CDR1 MDHEN and CDR2 SYDVKM. This CDR3 spans 15 amino acids. V was cut by 6 bases and J by 0 bases, with 12 bases left in between. The CDR3 DNA is TGTGCCAGCAGCCCCGGGGGGGTTAGCAATCAGCCCCAGCATTTT. Its protein product is CASSPGGVSNQPQHF.

This clonotype was counted ten times or more. This rearrangement joins TRBV12-3 or TRBV12-4 to TRBJ1-6; D ambiguous. The CDR3 sequence is 13 residues long. The V gene lost 0 bases and the J gene lost 7 bases, with 4 bases spanning the gap. The CDR3 region has the DNA TGTGCCAGCAGTTTAGCAGACAATTCACCCCTCCACTTT. Its protein product is CASSLADNSPLHF.

This clonotype was picked up many times. The gene calls are TRBV6-2 or TRBV6-3 and TRBJ2-7; D unclear. Germline lookup yields CDR1 MNHEY and CDR2 SVGEGT. V lost 6 bases, J lost 4 bases, and 10 bases lay in between. The CDR3 spans 12 residues. The DNA of the CDR3 is TGTGCCAGCAGCCCAACGTCGTACGAGCAGTACTTC. This translates into CASSPTSYEQYF.

The table lists this clonotype with a few counts. CDR3 bases: TGTGCCAGCAGCGGGACAGGGTGGGGCAATCAGCCCCAGCATTTT. Residues: CASSGTGWGNQPQHF. The J gene is TRBJ1-5, the V gene TRBV6-1; 9 bases map to TRBD1. CDR1 and CDR2 (germline): MNHNS, SASEGT. J lost 2 bases, V lost 6 bases, and 5 bases had no gene match. The CDR3 loop spans 15 amino acids.

This clonotype has a count of ten or more. V gene TRBV5-6 combines with J gene TRBJ2-1; 8 bases are a match to TRBD2. In germline, CDR1 is SGHDT, CDR2 YYEEEE. The CDR3 covers 13 residues. With V trimmed by 4 bases and J by 10 bases, 7 bases remained unmatched. CDR3 protein: CASSLDSSGEQFF. The CDR3 DNA follows: TGTGCCAGCAGCCTGGACTCTAGCGGGGAGCAGTTCTTC. Combining the CDR3 with reference TRBV5-6 and TRBJ2-1 gives the whole variable domain DAGVTQSPTHLIKTRGQQVTLRCSPKSGHDTVSWYQQALGQGPQFIFQYYEEEERQRGNFPDRFSGHQFPNYSSELNVNALLLGDSALYLCASSLDSSGEQFFGPGTRLTVL.

The sample holds many counts of this clonotype. This chain links TRBV5-4 with TRBJ2-7; a possible D gene is TRBD1 (5 bases). CDR3 length: 16 residues. CDR1 is SGHNT, CDR2 YYREEE, per germline (reference sequence). The germline V and J ends were trimmed by 0 bases and 1 base, with 14 bases remaining between them. CDR3 nucleotides: TGTGCCAGCAGCTTGGATCAGGGCGGTAGGTCCTACGAGCAGTACTTC. Its translation: CASSLDQGGRSYEQYF.

CDR3 coding DNA: TGCGCCAGCAGCTTGGCCCCGGCTAGGGGAGATACGCAGTATTTT. The encoded protein is CASSLAPARGDTQYF. The rearrangement joins TRBV5-1 to TRBJ2-3; D perhaps matches TRBD1 (5 bases). The V gene's germline CDR1 is SGHRS and CDR2 YFSETQ. The CDR3 covers 15 residues. Between the trimmed V and J ends, which lost 0 bases and 5 bases, there was a span of 13 bases.

This clonotype was picked up one time. V usage is TRBV6-2 or TRBV6-3 and J usage is TRBJ2-3; 8 bases map to TRBD1. This CDR3 has 16 amino acids. V lost 5 bases and J lost 0; bases outside the gene matches: 7. Germline CDR1 is MNHEY and CDR2 is SVGEGT. The DNA for the CDR3 is TGTGCCAGCAGTGACCACAGGGGGACTAGCACAGATACGCAGTATTTT. Its translation: CASSDHRGTSTDTQYF.

The sample holds many counts of this clonotype. This rearrangement joins TRBV18 to TRBJ2-3, with D possibly TRBD1 on 6 matching bases. The CDR3 length is 17 residues. V was trimmed by 1 base and J by 6 bases, leaving 20 bases between them. Per germline, CDR1 KGHSH and CDR2 LQKENI. The CDR3 nucleotides read TGTGCCAGCTCACCACGTCCGCAGGGGAGCTCAGGGGATACGCAGTATTTT. Protein product: CASSPRPQGSSGDTQYF.

This clonotype was seen many times. The chain has TRBV29-1 and TRBJ2-7, with 9 positions matching TRBD1. Trimming removed 7 bases from V and 0 bases from J; junction bases left unmatched: 7. From germline, CDR1 is SQVTM and CDR2 ANQGSEA. CDR3 length: 14 amino acids. Written as DNA, the CDR3 is TGCAGCGACGCTCAGGGACAGGGCTCCTACGAGCAGTACTTC. It yields the protein CSDAQGQGSYEQYF.

This clonotype was recorded many times. The chain combines TRBV27 with TRBJ2-1; TRBD2 agrees at 8 bases. The CDR3 has 21 amino acids. Trimming took 5 bases from V and 0 from J; bases not matched to a gene: 21. Germline V gene sequence: CDR1 MNHEY, CDR2 SMNVEV (reference sequence). CDR3 sequence: CASSPGLWAGGSPPSYNEQFF. The CDR3 DNA reads TGTGCCAGCAGTCCCGGACTTTGGGCGGGAGGTTCCCCCCCCTCCTACAATGAGCAGTTCTTC.

This clonotype showed up many times. The rearrangement joins TRBV2 to TRBJ1-2, with TRBD1 matching 9 bases. The CDR3 has 13 residues. J lost 8 bases, V lost 6 bases, and 7 bases had no gene match. Germline V CDR1 and CDR2: SNHLY, FYNNEI. The CDR3: CASSGQGTGGYTF. CDR3 in DNA: TGTGCCAGCAGCGGACAGGGGACGGGAGGCTACACCTTC.

This clonotype occurred many times. The J gene is TRBJ1-1, the V gene TRBV30; TRBD1 might be the D (5 bases). The CDR3 spans 14 residues. Germline CDR1 is GTSNPN and CDR2 is SVGIG (reference sequence). V gave up 5 bases and J gave up 6 bases, with 19 bases separating them. Here the CDR3 reads CAWRYVRDLAEAFF. The CDR3 DNA reads TGTGCCTGGCGTTACGTGCGGGACCTAGCTGAAGCTTTCTTT.

This clonotype showed up many times. The rearrangement links TRBV5-6 to TRBJ2-7; either TRBD1 or TRBD2 may fit D (6 bases each). This CDR3 has 14 amino acids. Germline CDR1 is SGHDT and CDR2 is YYEEEE. Deletions cut 4 bases from V and 6 bases from J, with 17 bases between. CDR3 loop: CASSTLQGGGEQYF. In DNA form, the CDR3 reads TGTGCCAGCAGCACGTTACAGGGAGGCGGCGAGCAGTACTTC.

V usage is TRBV5-1 and J usage is TRBJ2-5, with 11 bases lining up with TRBD2. Trimming took 4 bases from V and 5 from J; bases not matched to a gene: 16. Germline assignment: CDR1 SGHRS and CDR2 YFSETQ. This CDR3 has 18 residues. Here the CDR3 reads CASSPAGTSGAIGETQYF. The CDR3 DNA reads as TGCGCCAGCAGCCCTGCCGGGACTAGCGGTGCAATTGGGGAGACCCAGTACTTC.

V is TRBV5-6 and J is TRBJ2-7; TRBD2 is a possible D gene (6 bases). V was shortened by 2 bases and J by 6 bases, with 12 bases between the two germline ends. This CDR3 has 13 residues. The germline gives CDR1 SGHDT, CDR2 YYEEEE. This CDR3 is CASSFREYGEQYF. CDR3 nucleotides: TGTGCCAGCAGCTTCCGGGAGTACGGCGAGCAGTACTTC.